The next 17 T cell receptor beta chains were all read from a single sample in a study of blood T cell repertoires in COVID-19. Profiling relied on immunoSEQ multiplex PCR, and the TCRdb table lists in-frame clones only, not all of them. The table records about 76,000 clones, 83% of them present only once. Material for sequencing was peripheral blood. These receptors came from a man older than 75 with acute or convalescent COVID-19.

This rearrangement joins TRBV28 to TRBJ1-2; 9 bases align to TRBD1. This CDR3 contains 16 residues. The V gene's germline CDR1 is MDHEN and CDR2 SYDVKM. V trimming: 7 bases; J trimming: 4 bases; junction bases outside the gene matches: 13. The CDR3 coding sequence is TGTGCCAGCACCGAAGTCAGACAGGGGGGACCCTATGGCTACACCTTC. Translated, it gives CASTEVRQGGPYGYTF.

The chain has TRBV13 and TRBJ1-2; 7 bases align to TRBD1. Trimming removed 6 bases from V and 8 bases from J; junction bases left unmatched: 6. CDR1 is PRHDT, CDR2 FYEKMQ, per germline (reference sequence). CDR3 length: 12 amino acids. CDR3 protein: CASSDRVEGYTF. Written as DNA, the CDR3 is TGTGCCAGCAGTGACAGGGTGGAAGGCTACACCTTC.

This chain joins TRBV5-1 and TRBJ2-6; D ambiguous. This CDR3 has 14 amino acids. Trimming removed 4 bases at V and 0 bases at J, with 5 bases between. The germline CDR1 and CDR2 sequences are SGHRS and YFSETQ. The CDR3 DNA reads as TGCGCCAGCAGCCCTTTCTCTGGGGCCAACGTCCTGACTTTC. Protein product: CASSPFSGANVLTF. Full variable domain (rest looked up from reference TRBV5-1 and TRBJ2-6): KAGVTQTPRYLIKTRGQQVTLSCSPISGHRSVSWYQQTPGQGLQFLFEYFSETQRNKGNFPGRFSGRQFSNSRSEMNVSTLELGDSALYLCASSPFSGANVLTFGAGSRLTVL.

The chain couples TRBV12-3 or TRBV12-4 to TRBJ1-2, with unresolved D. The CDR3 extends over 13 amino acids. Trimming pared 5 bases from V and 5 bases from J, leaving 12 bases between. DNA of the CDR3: TGTGCCAGCAGTCCCCGGGAGGCTTATGGCTACACCTTC. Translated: CASSPREAYGYTF.

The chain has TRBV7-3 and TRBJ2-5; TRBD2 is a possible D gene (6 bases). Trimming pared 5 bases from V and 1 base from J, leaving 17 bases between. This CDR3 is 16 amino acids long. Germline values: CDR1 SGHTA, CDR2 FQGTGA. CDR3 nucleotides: TGTGCCAGCAGCCCCGCCGGGACTTGGGGCCAAGAGACCCAGTACTTC. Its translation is CASSPAGTWGQETQYF.

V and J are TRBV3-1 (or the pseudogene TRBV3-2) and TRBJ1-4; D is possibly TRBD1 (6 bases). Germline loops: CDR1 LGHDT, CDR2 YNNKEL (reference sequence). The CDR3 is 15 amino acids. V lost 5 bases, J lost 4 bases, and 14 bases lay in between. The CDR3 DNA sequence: TGTGCCAGCAGCTTGGAGAACAGGGATAATGAAAAACTGTTTTTT. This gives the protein CASSLENRDNEKLFF.

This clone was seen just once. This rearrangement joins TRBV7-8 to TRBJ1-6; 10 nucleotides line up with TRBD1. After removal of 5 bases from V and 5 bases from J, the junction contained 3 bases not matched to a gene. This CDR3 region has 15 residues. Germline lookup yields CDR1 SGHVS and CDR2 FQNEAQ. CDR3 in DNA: TGTGCCAGCAGCCGGACAGGGGGGGATAATTCACCCCTCCACTTT. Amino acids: CASSRTGGDNSPLHF.

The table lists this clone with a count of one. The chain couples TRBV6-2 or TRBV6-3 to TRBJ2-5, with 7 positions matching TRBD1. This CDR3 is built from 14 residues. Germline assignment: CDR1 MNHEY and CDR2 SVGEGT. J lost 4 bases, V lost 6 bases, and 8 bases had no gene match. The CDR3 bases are TGTGCCAGCAGCACCCAGGGGGTCGGAGAGACCCAGTACTTC. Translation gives CASSTQGVGETQYF.

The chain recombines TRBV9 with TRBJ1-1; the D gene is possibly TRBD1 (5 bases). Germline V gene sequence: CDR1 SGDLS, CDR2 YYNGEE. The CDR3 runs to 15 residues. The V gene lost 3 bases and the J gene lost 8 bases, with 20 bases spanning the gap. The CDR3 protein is CASSAPSTGASEAFF. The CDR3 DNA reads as TGTGCCAGCAGCGCACCATCTACAGGAGCGAGCGAAGCTTTCTTT.

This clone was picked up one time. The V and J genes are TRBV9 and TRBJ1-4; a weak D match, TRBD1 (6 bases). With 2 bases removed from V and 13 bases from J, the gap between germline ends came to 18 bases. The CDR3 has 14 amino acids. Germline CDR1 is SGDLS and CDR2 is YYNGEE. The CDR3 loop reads CASSVLDKGDVLFF. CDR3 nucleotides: TGTGCCAGCAGCGTCCTAGACAAGGGGGATGTACTGTTTTTT.

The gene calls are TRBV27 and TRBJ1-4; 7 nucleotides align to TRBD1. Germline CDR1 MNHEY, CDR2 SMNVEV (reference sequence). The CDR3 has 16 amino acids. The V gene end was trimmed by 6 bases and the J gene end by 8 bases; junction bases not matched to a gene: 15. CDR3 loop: CASSLMPGTVKEKLFF. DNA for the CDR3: TGTGCCAGCAGCTTGATGCCAGGGACAGTGAAAGAAAAACTGTTTTTT. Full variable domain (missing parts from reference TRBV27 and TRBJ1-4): EAQVTQNPRYLITVTGKKLTVTCSQNMNHEYMSWYRQDPGLGLRQIYYSMNVEVTDKGDVPEGYKVSRKEKRNFPLILESPSPNQTSLYFCASSLMPGTVKEKLFFGSGTQLSVL.

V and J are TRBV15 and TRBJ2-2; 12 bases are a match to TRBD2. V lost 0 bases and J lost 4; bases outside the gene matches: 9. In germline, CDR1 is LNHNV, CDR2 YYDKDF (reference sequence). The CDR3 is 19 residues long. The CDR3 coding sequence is TGTGCCACCAGCAGAGATAAGGGCCTGACTAGCGGGAGCACCGGGGAGCTGTTTTTT. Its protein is CATSRDKGLTSGSTGELFF. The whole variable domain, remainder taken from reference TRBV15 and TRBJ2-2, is DAMVIQNPRYQVTQFGKPVTLSCSQTLNHNVMYWYQQKSSQAPKLLFHYYDKDFNNEADTPDNFQSRRPNTSFCFLDIRSPGLGDTAMYLCATSRDKGLTSGSTGELFFGEGSRLTVL.

The CDR3 nucleotides read TGCGCCAGCAGCTACAGGGATGACTATGGCTACACCTTC. It codes for CASSYRDDYGYTF. The rearrangement uses TRBV5-1 and TRBJ1-2; D might be TRBD1 (6 bases). V was pared by 3 bases and J by 3 bases, with 9 bases between. The germline CDR1 and CDR2 sequences are SGHRS and YFSETQ. The CDR3 has 13 amino acids.

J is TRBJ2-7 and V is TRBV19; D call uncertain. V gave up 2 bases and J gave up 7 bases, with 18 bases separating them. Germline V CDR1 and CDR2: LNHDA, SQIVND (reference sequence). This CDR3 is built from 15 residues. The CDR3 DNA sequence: TGTGCCAGTAGTATAACCCCCCGACCGGCTAGGGAGCAGTACTTC. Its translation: CASSITPRPAREQYF.

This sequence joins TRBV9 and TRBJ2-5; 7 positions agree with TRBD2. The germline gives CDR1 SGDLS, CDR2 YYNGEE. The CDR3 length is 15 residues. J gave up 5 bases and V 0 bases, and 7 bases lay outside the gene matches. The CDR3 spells CASSVATTTSETQYF. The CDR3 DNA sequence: TGTGCCAGCAGCGTAGCTACAACGACTAGCGAGACCCAGTACTTC.

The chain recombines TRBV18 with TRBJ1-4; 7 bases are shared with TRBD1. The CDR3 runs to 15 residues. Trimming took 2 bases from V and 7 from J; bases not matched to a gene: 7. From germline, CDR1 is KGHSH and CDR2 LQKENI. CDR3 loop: CASSPSSTGVEKLFF. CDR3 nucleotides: TGTGCCAGCTCACCAAGTAGTACAGGGGTTGAAAAACTGTTTTTT.

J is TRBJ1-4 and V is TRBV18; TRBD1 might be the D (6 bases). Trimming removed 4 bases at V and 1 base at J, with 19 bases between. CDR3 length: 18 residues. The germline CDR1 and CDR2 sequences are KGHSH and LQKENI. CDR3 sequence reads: CASSLMLIEGVTNEKLFF. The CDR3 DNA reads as TGTGCCAGCTCACTAATGCTGATCGAGGGGGTAACTAATGAAAAACTGTTTTTT.